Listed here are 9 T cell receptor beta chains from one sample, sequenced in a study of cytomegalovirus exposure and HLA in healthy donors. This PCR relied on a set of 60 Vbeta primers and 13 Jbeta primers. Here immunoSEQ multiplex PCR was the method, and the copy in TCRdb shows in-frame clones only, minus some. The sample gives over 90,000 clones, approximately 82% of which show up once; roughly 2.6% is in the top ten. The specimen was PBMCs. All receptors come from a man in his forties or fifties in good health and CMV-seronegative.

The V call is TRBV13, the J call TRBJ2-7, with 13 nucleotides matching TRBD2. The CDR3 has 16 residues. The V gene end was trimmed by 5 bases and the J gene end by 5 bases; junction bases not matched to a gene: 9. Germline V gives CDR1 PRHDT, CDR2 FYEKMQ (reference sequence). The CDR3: CASSPSGTSGDDEQYF. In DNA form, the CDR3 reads TGTGCCAGCAGCCCTTCTGGGACTAGCGGGGATGACGAGCAGTACTTC.

The CDR3 region has the DNA TGTGCCAGCAGCCAAGAACTTCCGCAGCAGCGGAATTCACCCCTCCACTTT. Its translation: CASSQELPQQRNSPLHF. The genes are TRBV4-2 and TRBJ1-6, with unresolved D. The length of the CDR3 is 17 residues. Germline CDR1 and CDR2: LGHNA and YNFKEQ. V was shortened by 0 bases and J by 7 bases, with 16 bases between the two germline ends.

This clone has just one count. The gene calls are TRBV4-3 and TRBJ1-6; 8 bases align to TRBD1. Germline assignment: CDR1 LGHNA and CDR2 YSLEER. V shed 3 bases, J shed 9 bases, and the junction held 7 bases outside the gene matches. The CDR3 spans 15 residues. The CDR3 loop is CASSQNRGSSSPLHF. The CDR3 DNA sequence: TGCGCCAGCAGCCAGAACAGGGGGAGCAGTTCACCCCTCCACTTT.

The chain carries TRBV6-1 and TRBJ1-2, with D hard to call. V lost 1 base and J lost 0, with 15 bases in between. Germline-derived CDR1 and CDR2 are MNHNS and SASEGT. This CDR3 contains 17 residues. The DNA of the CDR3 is TGTGCCAGCAGTGAAGGGTTTTCGCAGGCAGCTAACTATGGCTACACCTTC. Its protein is CASSEGFSQAANYGYTF.

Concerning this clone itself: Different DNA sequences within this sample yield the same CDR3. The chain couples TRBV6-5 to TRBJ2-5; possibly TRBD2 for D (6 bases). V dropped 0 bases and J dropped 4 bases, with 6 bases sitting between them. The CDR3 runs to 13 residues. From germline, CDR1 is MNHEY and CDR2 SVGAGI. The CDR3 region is CASSYSAGETQYF. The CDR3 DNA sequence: TGTGCCAGCAGTTACTCAGCGGGAGAGACCCAGTACTTC.

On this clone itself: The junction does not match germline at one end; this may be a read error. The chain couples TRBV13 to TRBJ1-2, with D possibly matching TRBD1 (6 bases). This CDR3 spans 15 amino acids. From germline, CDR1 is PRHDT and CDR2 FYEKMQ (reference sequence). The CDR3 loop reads CASSLQGINNYGYAF. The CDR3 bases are TGTGCCAGCAGCCTACAGGGAATTAATAACTATGGCTACGCCTTC.

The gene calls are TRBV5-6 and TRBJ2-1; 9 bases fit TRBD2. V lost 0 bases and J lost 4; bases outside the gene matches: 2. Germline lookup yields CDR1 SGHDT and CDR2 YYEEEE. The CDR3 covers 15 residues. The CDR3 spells CASSLGLAGYNEQFF. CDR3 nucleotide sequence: TGTGCCAGCAGCTTGGGGCTAGCGGGGTACAATGAGCAGTTCTTC.

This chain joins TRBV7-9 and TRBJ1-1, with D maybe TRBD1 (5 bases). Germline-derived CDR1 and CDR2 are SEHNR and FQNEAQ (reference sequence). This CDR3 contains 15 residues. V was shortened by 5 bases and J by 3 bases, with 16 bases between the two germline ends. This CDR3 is CASSVSRTGDTEAFF. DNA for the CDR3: TGTGCCAGCAGCGTAAGTCGAACGGGGGACACTGAAGCTTTCTTT.

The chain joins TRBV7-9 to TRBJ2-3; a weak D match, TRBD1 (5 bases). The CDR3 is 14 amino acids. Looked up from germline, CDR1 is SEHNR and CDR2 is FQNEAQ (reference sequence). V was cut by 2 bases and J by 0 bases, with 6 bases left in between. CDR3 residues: CASSLQGSTDTQYF. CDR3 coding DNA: TGTGCCAGCAGCTTACAGGGAAGCACAGATACGCAGTATTTT.